A selection of T cell receptor beta chains follows, all from one sample in a study of T cell repertoires in cytomegalovirus infection. No cognate antigen is known for these TCRs. Each CDR3 protein is one row after TCRdb ran MiXCR on the reads. This sample has approximately 590,000 distinct CDR3 sequences, with under 45% found just once. The sequenced sample was cultured PBMCs, obtained from culture after CMV antigen stimulation. These receptors all stem from a human donor in good health (CMV status not recorded). Some clones in this sample may be carry-over from other donors' samples. The CDR3 runs from the conserved cysteine through the conserved F or W. Fields, in order: V gene, D gene, J gene, clone size, CDR3 DNA, CDR3 protein. The D gene is left open where the match is weak. Not every row has a clone size; where given, it reads once, few, many or a size class.

TRBV28	TRBD2	TRBJ2-3	NA	TGTGCCAGCAGTAGGCGACTAGCGGGGAGTCAAGCGGATACGCAGTATTTT	CASSRRLAGSQADTQYF
TRBV7-9	NA	TRBJ2-5	NA	TGTGCCAGCAGCTTCAAATGGGGGCCGGAGACCCAGTACTTC	CASSFKWGPETQYF
TRBV7-2	NA	TRBJ2-1	NA	TGTGCCAGCAGCTTTACGGGGGAGCTATACAATGAGCAGTTCTTC	CASSFTGELYNEQFF
TRBV2	NA	TRBJ1-1	NA	TGTGCCTCCCAGGAGGGGTCGAACACTGAAGCTTTCTTT	CASQEGSNTEAFF
TRBV6-6	NA	TRBJ2-4	few	TGTGCCAGCAGTGATATGGGGGCCAAAAACATTCAGTACTTC	CASSDMGAKNIQYF
TRBV12-5	NA	TRBJ2-5	NA	TGTGCTAGTGGTTTGGTACCGGAGACCCAGTACTTC	CASGLVPETQYF
TRBV11-2	TRBD2	TRBJ2-5	few	TGTGCCAGCAGCTTAAGTAGCGGGGGGAAGACCCAGTACTTC	CASSLSSGGKTQYF
TRBV7-6	TRBD1	TRBJ2-5	NA	TGTGCCAGCAGCCCCCGACAGGGATCCCAAGAGACCCAGTACTTC	CASSPRQGSQETQYF
TRBV19	NA	TRBJ2-1	few	TGTGCCAGTAGTGCACCGACAGGCTACAATGAGCAGTTCTTC	CASSAPTGYNEQFF
TRBV28	NA	TRBJ1-2	NA	TGTGCCAGCAGTTCTAGCAAAGGCGTGGGGGGTCTGAGTGGCTACACCTTC	CASSSSKGVGGLSGYTF
TRBV7-2	NA	TRBJ2-1	NA	TGTGCCAGCAGCCCGCCCATCTTGAGGTGGAATGAGCAGTTCTTC	CASSPPILRWNEQFF
TRBV7-2	TRBD1	TRBJ1-1	few	TGTGCCAGCAGCTCCCGGGACAGGGTGCGCGGAGCTTTCTTT	CASSSRDRVRGAFF
TRBV7-2	NA	TRBJ2-7	once	TGTGCCAGCAGCTTGGGGGGCGGGGGTTACTACGAGCAGTACTTC	CASSLGGGGYYEQYF
TRBV7-9	TRBD2	TRBJ2-5	few	TGTGCCAGCAGCTTAGCGTGGCGCGGGGGGTACCAAGAGACCCAGTACTTC	CASSLAWRGGYQETQYF
TRBV12-3/TRBV12-4	TRBD2	TRBJ2-3	NA	TGTGCCAGCAGTTTAAGTCGGGGCTTCGGGGGGGATACGCAGTATTTT	CASSLSRGFGGDTQYF
TRBV7-8	NA	TRBJ2-4	NA	TGTGCCAGCAGCTTTTCAGTTTCAGCCAAAAACATTCAGTACTTC	CASSFSVSAKNIQYF
TRBV6-2/TRBV6-3	NA	TRBJ1-2	NA	TGTGCCTCCCCCTCGGCCACAGGCGTCCTGGGTGGCTACACCTTC	CASPSATGVLGGYTF
TRBV7-9	TRBD2	TRBJ2-1	NA	TGTGCCAGCAGCGCAGCGGGGTTCGGTGTTCTTGAGCAGTTCTTC	CASSAAGFGVLEQFF
TRBV6-1	TRBD2	TRBJ2-1	few	TGTGCCAGCAGCACCAGGACTAGCGGGAGGGGTGAGCAGTTCTTC	CASSTRTSGRGEQFF
TRBV7-6	NA	TRBJ2-7	few	TGTGCCAGCAGCCCACTTGGACACGAGCAGTACTTC	CASSPLGHEQYF
TRBV2	TRBD1	TRBJ1-6	NA	TGTGCCAGCAGGGGGACAGGGTTCGGATCACCCCTCCACTTT	CASRGTGFGSPLHF
TRBV4-1	NA	TRBJ1-1	NA	TGCGCCAGCAGCCGGATAGGGTCTGCGAACACTGAAGCTTTCTTT	CASSRIGSANTEAFF
TRBV20-1	TRBD2	TRBJ2-3	NA	TGCAGTGCCAACCTAGCGGGGGGTAAAGATACGCAGTATTTT	CSANLAGGKDTQYF
TRBV6-2/TRBV6-3	NA	TRBJ2-3	few	TGTGCCAGCAGTCCGCTCAACGGAGGCACGCAGTATTTT	CASSPLNGGTQYF
TRBV4-1	NA	TRBJ1-2	NA	TGCGCCAGCAGCCACGTGAGACTGGAGGGCTACACCTTC	CASSHVRLEGYTF
TRBV28	NA	TRBJ1-5	few	TGTGCCAGCAGTTCCATACCCCGACAGGCGTTGGGTCAGCCCCAGCATTTT	CASSSIPRQALGQPQHF
TRBV12-3/TRBV12-4	NA	TRBJ2-6	NA	TGTGCCAGCAGGGAAGGAGTATCTGGGGCCAACGTCCTGACTTTC	CASREGVSGANVLTF
TRBV4-2	TRBD1	TRBJ2-3	few	TGTGCCAGCAGCCAACGCCGACAGGGTTTGAGCACAGATACGCAGTATTTT	CASSQRRQGLSTDTQYF
TRBV6-2/TRBV6-3	NA	TRBJ2-2	NA	TGTGCCAGCATTTTCTCGGGACTCTACACCGGGGAGCTGTTTTTT	CASIFSGLYTGELFF
TRBV7-2	NA	TRBJ2-3	NA	TGTGCCAGCAGCCCCGGGAGTACTCGAGTTACGCAGTATTTT	CASSPGSTRVTQYF
TRBV5-6	NA	TRBJ2-6	NA	TGTGCCAGCAGCCGCATAAGCTCTGGGGCCAACGTCCTGACTTTC	CASSRISSGANVLTF
TRBV6-2/TRBV6-3	NA	TRBJ2-5	NA	TGTGCCAGCAGTTACGAGGAAGAGACCCAGTACTTC	CASSYEEETQYF
TRBV19	NA	TRBJ2-7	few	TGTGCCAGTAGTATCTTGCCCGGGGGCGTCTACGAGCAGTACTTC	CASSILPGGVYEQYF
TRBV2	TRBD1	TRBJ1-2	NA	TGTGCCAGCAGTGAATTCGCAGGGGGATGGGGCTACACCTTC	CASSEFAGGWGYTF
TRBV20-1	NA	TRBJ2-1	NA	TGCAGTGCTAGCCGACGGGTAAACAATGAGCAGTTCTTC	CSASRRVNNEQFF
TRBV6-5	NA	TRBJ1-1	few	TGTGCCAGCAGTTACTGGGGGAGGTCGGGCACTGAAGCTTTCTTT	CASSYWGRSGTEAFF
TRBV20-1	NA	TRBJ2-3	NA	TGCAGTGCAGGGGGGGCGCAGACAGATACGCAGTATTTT	CSAGGAQTDTQYF
TRBV7-2	NA	TRBJ2-7	few	TGTGCCAGCAGCTTAAGTTTGGACTACGAGCAGTACTTC	CASSLSLDYEQYF
TRBV9	NA	TRBJ2-2	NA	TGTGCCAGCAGCGCGCTAGTTCCCGGGGAGCTGTTTTTT	CASSALVPGELFF
TRBV24-1	TRBD2	TRBJ2-3	NA	TGTGCCACCAGTGATGGGGAGCGGGGCGGCACAGATACGCAGTATTTT	CATSDGERGGTDTQYF
TRBV29-1	NA	TRBJ1-1	NA	TGCAGCGTTGAAGGTATGAACACTGAAGCTTTCTTT	CSVEGMNTEAFF
TRBV2	TRBD2	TRBJ2-1	few	TGTGCCAGCAGTGAAGCGCGAGCGGGAGGGCCTCGGGAGCAGTTCTTC	CASSEARAGGPREQFF
TRBV7-2	NA	TRBJ2-4	NA	TGTGCCAGCAGCTCGACAGGTCCCAATTCTCAGTACTTC	CASSSTGPNSQYF
TRBV10-3	TRBD2	TRBJ2-1	NA	TGTGCCATCAGTGGTACTAGCGTGCGAAGGAATGAGCAGTTCTTC	CAISGTSVRRNEQFF
TRBV12-3/TRBV12-4	TRBD1	TRBJ1-2	NA	TGTGCCAGCACCCTAGGGACAGGGAACTATGGCTACACCTTC	CASTLGTGNYGYTF
TRBV5-6	NA	TRBJ2-1	NA	TGTGCCAGCCGCCCGGGGGCGAACTACAATGAGCAGTTCTTC	CASRPGANYNEQFF
TRBV10-3	NA	TRBJ1-2	NA	TGTGCCATCAGTGAGTCGATCGTGGGCTACACCTTC	CAISESIVGYTF
TRBV12-3/TRBV12-4	TRBD1	TRBJ1-4	few	TGTGCCAGCACCTCGGGGCCCTCGACAGGGTGGGTTGAAAAACTGTTTTTT	CASTSGPSTGWVEKLFF
TRBV7-9	NA	TRBJ2-5	NA	TGTGCCAGCAGCTCCCGACAGTACCAAGAGACCCAGTACTTC	CASSSRQYQETQYF
TRBV6-6	NA	TRBJ1-2	NA	TGTGCCACTAGCATTACAGGGATCTATGGCTACACCTTC	CATSITGIYGYTF
TRBV7-9	NA	TRBJ2-5	NA	TGTGCCACCACTGGTTCGATTCAGGAGACCCAGTACTTC	CATTGSIQETQYF